A selection of T cell receptor beta chains follows, all from one sample in a study of T cells expressing NK-cell markers. One entry per CDR3 protein, without DNA, is what TCRdb gives after re-calling the 5' RACE reads. This repertoire includes 150,000 to 200,000 distinct CDR3 sequences. The sample comprised blood T cells: a sorted CD56 or NKG2C T cell subset, CD4+ or CD8+ T cells, or bulk PBMC T cells (not recorded which). The receptors shown here come from a man aged 18-70 years in good health. Both conserved end residues are part of each CDR3.

V gene	J gene	CDR3 protein
TRBV29-1	TRBJ2-1	CSAAPGMDNEQFF
TRBV19	TRBJ1-2	CASSTALRRGYHGYTF
TRBV21-1	TRBJ1-6	CASTTRTGGSSEAISPLHF
TRBV18	TRBJ2-7	CASSPSSGGLSEQYF
TRBV2	TRBJ2-2	CASRKAGDRGTGELFF
TRBV9	TRBJ2-5	CASSVPGLAGGGETQYF
TRBV9	TRBJ2-3	CASSVEVGLVQYF
TRBV20-1	TRBJ2-3	CSASTSGGSTDTQYF
TRBV5-1	TRBJ1-5	CASSLGTDQPQHF
TRBV2	TRBJ1-1	CASSEFYRAEAFF
TRBV5-4	TRBJ2-4	CASSLSQRAGGHIQYF
TRBV6-2/TRBV6-3	TRBJ1-1	CASSYEGPGQDIEPNTEAFF
TRBV7-6	TRBJ2-1	CASSFASGGQIYNEQFF
TRBV2	TRBJ2-5	CASSEAPGGETQYF
TRBV24-1	TRBJ2-2	CATSDFYSSTGELFF
TRBV6-1	TRBJ2-5	CASSRYSLRQASETQYF
TRBV6-1	TRBJ2-2	CASSEPRVGGTGELFF
TRBV28	TRBJ1-5	CASSSDREEQPQHF
TRBV25-1	TRBJ2-3	CASAGGGRGSTQYF
TRBV19	TRBJ1-1	CASSPREWNTEAFF
TRBV5-1	TRBJ1-1	CASSLGAPGSTEAFF
TRBV27	TRBJ1-5	CASSFSGDYQPQHF
TRBV9	TRBJ1-2	CASSKNLPSGGRYGYTF
TRBV13	TRBJ1-6	CASSLGTSSYNSPLHF
TRBV9	TRBJ2-3	CASSSLADTQYF
TRBV4-1	TRBJ2-6	CASSWTMSAGANVLTF
TRBV12-3/TRBV12-4	TRBJ2-3	CASSRDRGPEDTQYF
TRBV6-5	TRBJ1-2	CASSYISGLGYGYTF
TRBV5-6	TRBJ1-1	CASRPGGRGNTEAFF
TRBV5-6	TRBJ1-5	CASSLPTGPQHF
TRBV19	TRBJ1-2	CASTSGLNGYTF
TRBV3-1	TRBJ2-7	CASSYRITYEQYF
TRBV4-1	TRBJ2-1	CASSQAGGNNEQFF
TRBV28	TRBJ2-7	CASSSWAEQYF